This TCR beta chain was obtained from a study of technical replicates of blood from several donors. The CDR3 loop spans 15 amino acids. Germline CDR1 and CDR2: SGHVS and FQNEAQ. V lost 1 base, J lost 4 bases, and 4 bases stayed unmatched. Profiled with immunoSEQ multiplex PCR; TCRdb holds only in-frame clones, not every one. The profile covers 75,000 to 100,000 clones, with 95% to 97% appearing a single time and less than 0.45% taken by the ten largest. The sequenced sample was T cells isolated from PBMCs. The source is a human donor in good health. The chain employs TRBV7-8 and TRBJ2-7; TRBD2 matches at 10 bases. CDR3 in DNA: TGTGCCAGCAGCTTAGGCTCTAGCGGGAGTTACGAGCAGTACTTC. Its protein is CASSLGSSGSYEQYF.